The rows below give T cell receptor beta chains drawn from one sample of a study of T cell responses to AZD1222 COVID-19 vaccine. Repertoires were generated with immunoSEQ multiplex PCR, while TCRdb's copy carries only in-frame clones and drops some. The sample comprises about 190,000 clones, roughly 93% of which are singletons, and over 0.85% rests with the top ten. Material: peripheral blood, obtained on day 0 of AZD1222 vaccination. The source is an adult in good health. CDR3s include the opening cysteine and the closing phenylalanine or tryptophan. D genes are given only for firm matches. Rows give clone size only sometimes, using once, few, many, or a class for an expanded clone.

cdr3_nt cdr3_aa j_call v_call cdr3_length d_call clone_size
TGTGCCAGCAGCCCCCGATCGGGACAGGGTCCCTACGAGCAGTACTTC CASSPRSGQGPYEQYF TRBJ2-7 TRBV14 16 TRBD1 .
TGTGCCAGCTCCCCTACTGGACAGGGGGTCGACCAGCCCCAGCATTTT CASSPTGQGVDQPQHF TRBJ1-5 TRBV18 16 TRBD1 .
TGCGCCAGCAGTGAGTCCGGATACGAGCAGTACTTC CASSESGYEQYF TRBJ2-7 TRBV10-1 12 . .
TGTGCCAGCAGCTTAGGCGGGTTTTGGGATTCACCCCTCCACTTT CASSLGGFWDSPLHF TRBJ1-6 TRBV5-4 15 . once
TGTGCCAGCAACCCCCCAAAGGGCACAGATACGCAGTATTTT CASNPPKGTDTQYF TRBJ2-3 TRBV7-9 14 . .
TGTGCCAGCAGCTTCACCGGGACGTTCTCCTACGAGCAGTACTTC CASSFTGTFSYEQYF TRBJ2-7 TRBV27 15 . .
TGCGCCAGCAGCCAAGATGAGGCCGCAAGAAGGGATGGCTACACCTTC CASSQDEAARRDGYTF TRBJ1-2 TRBV4-1 16 . once
TGTGCCAGCAGCACCGACAACACCTACGAGCAGTACTTC CASSTDNTYEQYF TRBJ2-7 TRBV9 13 . .
TGCGCCAGCAGTTCCCGGACAGGGGTACGGTATGGCTACACCTTC CASSSRTGVRYGYTF TRBJ1-2 TRBV10-2 15 TRBD1 .
TGTGCCAGCAGCTGGGGCCCAGTCGGGAGCTCCTACAATGAGCAGTTCTTC CASSWGPVGSSYNEQFF TRBJ2-1 TRBV7-9 17 . few
TGCGCCAGCAGCTTGTTAAGCGGGACCACCGGGGAGCTGTTTTTT CASSLLSGTTGELFF TRBJ2-2 TRBV5-1 15 TRBD2 .
TGTGCCAGCAGCGAGGGAGGAAGGGGCTATGGCTACACCTTC CASSEGGRGYGYTF TRBJ1-2 TRBV9 14 . .
TGTGCCAGCAGCGACGACAGACCATGGGGCGAGCAGTACTTC CASSDDRPWGEQYF TRBJ2-7 TRBV7-9 14 . .
TGTGCCAGCAGTTATACCGGGACAGGCGACTATGGCTACACCTTC CASSYTGTGDYGYTF TRBJ1-2 TRBV6-5 15 TRBD1 .
TGCGCCAGCAGCAAAGGACAGGGATCGAACACCGGGGAGCTGTTTTTT CASSKGQGSNTGELFF TRBJ2-2 TRBV5-1 16 TRBD1 .
TGTGCCAGCAGCTTAGCGGGGGACAGATATGGCTACACCTTC CASSLAGDRYGYTF TRBJ1-2 TRBV7-2 14 TRBD1 .
TGCGCCTGCTGGGACAGCTACAATGAGCAGTTCTTC CACWDSYNEQFF TRBJ2-1 TRBV10-2 12 TRBD1 .
TGTGCCAGCAGTATGGACAGGGTTGATGAAAAACTGTTTTTT CASSMDRVDEKLFF TRBJ1-4 TRBV28 14 TRBD1 .
TGTGCCAGCAGTTCCCCTACCGGGGAGCTGTTTTTT CASSSPTGELFF TRBJ2-2 TRBV28 12 . .
TGTGCCATCAGTGCCCCAGCGGGGGCCCGCACAGATACGCAGTATTTT CAISAPAGARTDTQYF TRBJ2-3 TRBV10-3 16 TRBD2 .
TGCGCCAGCAGCCAAGATGGGGAGGGGGTTGGTGAAAAACTGTTTTTT CASSQDGEGVGEKLFF TRBJ1-4 TRBV4-1 16 . .
TGTGCCAGCAGACCAGGGGGTACTGAAGCTTTCTTT CASRPGGTEAFF TRBJ1-1 TRBV12-3/TRBV12-4 12 TRBD1 .
TGTGCCAGCAGCCAAACCCCGGGGGGCTACACCTTC CASSQTPGGYTF TRBJ1-2 TRBV9 12 . .
TGTGCCAGCAGTCGGGTGACAGTTGACTCCTACGAGCAGTACTTC CASSRVTVDSYEQYF TRBJ2-7 TRBV2 15 . .
TGTGCCAGCAAGGGGAGTCCCGCCTACAATGAGCAGTTCTTC CASKGSPAYNEQFF TRBJ2-1 TRBV28 14 . few
TGCGCCAGCAGCTCCCAACCGGGACGCGGAAACTCTGGAAACACCATATATTTT CASSSQPGRGNSGNTIYF TRBJ1-3 TRBV5-1 18 . .
TGTGCCAGCAGCGAGGGCTCCGGACGTCCATACAATGAGCAGTTCTTC CASSEGSGRPYNEQFF TRBJ2-1 TRBV11-2 16 . .
TGTGCCATCAGTGGGCGCGGGAGCGGGGGGGGAAATGAGCAGTTCTTC CAISGRGSGGGNEQFF TRBJ2-1 TRBV10-3 16 TRBD2 .
TGTGCCAGCAGCACGGACAGGAGGGACACTGAAGCTTTCTTT CASSTDRRDTEAFF TRBJ1-1 TRBV5-4 14 TRBD1 .
TGTGCCAGCAGTTACAGTGCTATTAGCACAGATACGCAGTATTTT CASSYSAISTDTQYF TRBJ2-3 TRBV6-7 15 . few
TGTGCCAGCAGCATGGGTCATGCATACGAGCAGTACTTC CASSMGHAYEQYF TRBJ2-7 TRBV11-3 13 . .
TGTGCCAGCTCACCGACACAGGTCCAGGCTAGCGGGCTTGCCTACGAGCAGTACTTC CASSPTQVQASGLAYEQYF TRBJ2-7 TRBV18 19 TRBD2 .
TGTGCCAGCAGCCAAGTATGGGGACAAGGCGAAGCCTACGAGCAGTACTTC CASSQVWGQGEAYEQYF TRBJ2-7 TRBV14 17 . .
TGTGCCTCGGGGGTTGAGGCGACCGGGGAGCTGTTTTTT CASGVEATGELFF TRBJ2-2 TRBV7-3 13 . .
TGTGCCAGCAGTGAAGGGCTCTCCAATGAGCAGTTCTTC CASSEGLSNEQFF TRBJ2-1 TRBV2 13 . .
TGTGCCAGCAGCCAGTTCGCCGACTACAATGAGCAGTTCTTC CASSQFADYNEQFF TRBJ2-1 TRBV7-9 14 . once
TGCGCCAGCAGCCATTCGAGGACGGGTTACGAGCAGTACTTC CASSHSRTGYEQYF TRBJ2-7 TRBV4-3 14 . once
TGTGCCAGCAGCCAGGGCGAAGAGTACAATGAGCAGTTCTTC CASSQGEEYNEQFF TRBJ2-1 TRBV6-2/TRBV6-3 14 . few
TGTGCCAGCAGCTTGGCCCGGATGGAGAATTCACCCCTCCACTTT CASSLARMENSPLHF TRBJ1-6 TRBV5-6 15 . .
TGTGCTAGTGGTTTGGTACTTGGGACAGGGGTCTCTGGAAACACCATATATTTT CASGLVLGTGVSGNTIYF TRBJ1-3 TRBV12-5 18 TRBD1 .
TGTGCCAGCTCACGGGACGCCACAGATACGCAGTATTTT CASSRDATDTQYF TRBJ2-3 TRBV18 13 . .
TGTGCCAGCCCCTCTAGGGGGACCAACTATGGCTACACCTTC CASPSRGTNYGYTF TRBJ1-2 TRBV2 14 . .
TGTGCCAGCAGTGTAGCCTCCGGCGAAAAACTGTTTTTT CASSVASGEKLFF TRBJ1-4 TRBV6-4 13 . .
TGTGCCAGCAGTAATCATCTAAGCAGAGGGGAGCAGTACTTC CASSNHLSRGEQYF TRBJ2-7 TRBV28 14 . .
TGTGCCATCAGGACAGGGGGCCGACAAGACGAGCAGTACTTC CAIRTGGRQDEQYF TRBJ2-7 TRBV10-3 14 TRBD1 .